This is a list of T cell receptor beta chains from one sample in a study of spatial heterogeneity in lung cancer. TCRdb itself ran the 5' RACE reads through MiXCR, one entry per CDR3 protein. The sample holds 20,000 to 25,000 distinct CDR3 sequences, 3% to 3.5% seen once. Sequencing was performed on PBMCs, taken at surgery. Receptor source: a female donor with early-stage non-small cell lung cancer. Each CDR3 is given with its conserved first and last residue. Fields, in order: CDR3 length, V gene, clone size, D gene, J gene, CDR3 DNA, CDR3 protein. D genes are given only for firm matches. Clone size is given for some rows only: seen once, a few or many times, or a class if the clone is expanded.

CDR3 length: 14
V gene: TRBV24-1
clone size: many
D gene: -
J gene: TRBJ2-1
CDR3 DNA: TGTGCCACCAGTGGGGGCCCACCCGACAATGAGCAGTTCTTC
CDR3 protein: CATSGGPPDNEQFF

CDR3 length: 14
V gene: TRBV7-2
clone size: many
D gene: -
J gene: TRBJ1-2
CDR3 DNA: TGTGCCAGCAGCTTAATCCAGGGCGTCTATGGCTACACCTTC
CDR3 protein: CASSLIQGVYGYTF

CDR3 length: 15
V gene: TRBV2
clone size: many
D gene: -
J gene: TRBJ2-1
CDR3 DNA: TGTGCCACCACCCGCGAGCGGGCCCCCTACAATGAGCAGTTCTTC
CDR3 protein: CATTRERAPYNEQFF

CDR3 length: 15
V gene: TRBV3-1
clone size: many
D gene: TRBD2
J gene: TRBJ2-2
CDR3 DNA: TGTGCCAGCAGCTCGACTAGCGGGAGGACCGGGGAGCTGTTTTTT
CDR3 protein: CASSSTSGRTGELFF

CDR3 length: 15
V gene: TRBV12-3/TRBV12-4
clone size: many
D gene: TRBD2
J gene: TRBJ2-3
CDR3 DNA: TGTGCCAGCAGTTTTGCGGGAGTATTGGCAGATACGCAGTATTTT
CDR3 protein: CASSFAGVLADTQYF

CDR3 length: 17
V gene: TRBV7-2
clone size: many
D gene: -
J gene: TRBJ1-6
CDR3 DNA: TGTGCCAGCAGCTTAGTACTAGGCGGCTCCTATAATTCACCCCTCCACTTT
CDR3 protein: CASSLVLGGSYNSPLHF

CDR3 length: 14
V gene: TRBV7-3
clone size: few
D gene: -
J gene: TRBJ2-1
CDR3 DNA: TGTGCCAGCAGCTCCCATGGCTTTTACAATGAGCAGTTCTTC
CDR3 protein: CASSSHGFYNEQFF

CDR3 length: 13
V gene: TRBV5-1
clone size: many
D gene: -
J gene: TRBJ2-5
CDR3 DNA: TGCGCCAGCAGCTTCAGTTCGTCGGAGACCCAGTACTTC
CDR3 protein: CASSFSSSETQYF

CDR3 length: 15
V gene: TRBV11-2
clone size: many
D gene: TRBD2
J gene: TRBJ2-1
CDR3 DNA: TGTGCCAGCAGCATCATGGGCGGGAGTCGCAATGAGCAGTTCTTC
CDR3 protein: CASSIMGGSRNEQFF

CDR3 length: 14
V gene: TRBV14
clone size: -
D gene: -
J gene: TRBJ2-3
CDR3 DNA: TGTGCCAGCAGCTCCGGACAGTTCACAGATACGCAGTATTTT
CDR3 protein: CASSSGQFTDTQYF

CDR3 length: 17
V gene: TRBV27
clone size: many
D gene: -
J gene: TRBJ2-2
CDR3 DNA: TGTGCCAGCAGTTTAGGTACAGGGAGCGCGAACACCGGGGAGCTGTTTTTT
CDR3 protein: CASSLGTGSANTGELFF

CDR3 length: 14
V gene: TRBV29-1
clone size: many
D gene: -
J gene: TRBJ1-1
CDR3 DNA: TGCAGCGTTGCCTCCGGGACAAGGAACACTGAAGCTTTCTTT
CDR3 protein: CSVASGTRNTEAFF

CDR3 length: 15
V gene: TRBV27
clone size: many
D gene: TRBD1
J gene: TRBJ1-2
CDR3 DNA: TGTGCCAGCAGTTATGCTACCGGGACAGCATATGGCTACACCTTC
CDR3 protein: CASSYATGTAYGYTF

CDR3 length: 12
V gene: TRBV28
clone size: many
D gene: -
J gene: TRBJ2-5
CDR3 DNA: TGTGCCAGCAGTTTATGGCAGGAGACCCAGTACTTC
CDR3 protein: CASSLWQETQYF

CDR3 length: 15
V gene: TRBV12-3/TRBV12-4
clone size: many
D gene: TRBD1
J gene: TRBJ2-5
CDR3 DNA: TGTGCCAGCAGTTCCCCCTCGACAGGGTGGGAGACCCAGTACTTC
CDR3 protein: CASSSPSTGWETQYF

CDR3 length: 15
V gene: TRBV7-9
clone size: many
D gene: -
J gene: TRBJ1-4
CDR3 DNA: TGTGCCAGCAGCTTAGAATCAGCAACTAATGAAAAACTGTTTTTT
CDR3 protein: CASSLESATNEKLFF

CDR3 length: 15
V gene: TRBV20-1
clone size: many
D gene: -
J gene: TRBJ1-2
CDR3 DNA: TGCAGTGCTAGAGAAATCGCTGTCGGGCAGCATGGCTACACCTTC
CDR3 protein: CSAREIAVGQHGYTF